These 9 T cell receptor beta chains share one sample of origin, sequenced in a study of blood T cell repertoires in COVID-19. Here immunoSEQ multiplex PCR was the method, and the copy in TCRdb shows in-frame clones only, minus some. Of around 250,000 clones in the sample, roughly 90% were seen once. Sequenced material: peripheral blood. These receptors were obtained from a man aged 55 to 70 with acute or convalescent COVID-19.

CDR3 in amino acids: CASSLRTSFRETQYF. In DNA form, the CDR3 reads TGTGCCAGCAGTTTAAGGACTAGCTTTCGAGAGACCCAGTACTTC. The J gene is TRBJ2-5, the V gene TRBV28; 8 bases are a match to TRBD2. This CDR3 region has 15 residues. Per germline, CDR1 MDHEN and CDR2 SYDVKM. V lost 2 bases to trimming and J lost 4 bases; unmatched junction nucleotides: 6.

The sample holds a few counts of this clone. This sequence joins TRBV7-3 and TRBJ1-3; weak D call: TRBD1 (6 bases). Trimming cost V 4 bases and J 0 bases, with 10 bases left between them. The CDR3 extends over 15 amino acids. Germline CDR1 is SGHTA and CDR2 is FQGTGA. CDR3 region: CASSSETGSGNTIYF. The DNA of the CDR3 is TGTGCCAGCAGCTCCGAGACAGGCTCTGGAAACACCATATATTTT.

V usage is TRBV4-1 and J usage is TRBJ1-5; tentative D call: TRBD1 (5 bases). Deletions cut 0 bases from V and 9 bases from J, with 15 bases between. The CDR3 is 15 amino acids. Germline lookup yields CDR1 MGHRA and CDR2 YSYEKL. The CDR3 reads CASSQDRGDLGPQHF. For the CDR3, the DNA is TGCGCCAGCAGCCAAGATCGCGGGGACTTGGGGCCCCAGCATTTT.

The chain uses TRBV5-4 and TRBJ2-7, with 8 nucleotides matching TRBD2. The V gene's germline CDR1 is SGHNT and CDR2 YYREEE (reference sequence). This CDR3 is built from 16 residues. V lost 3 bases and J lost 1; bases outside the gene matches: 9. The DNA for the CDR3 is TGTGCCAGCAGCTCCAATATAGCGGGAAAATCCTACGAGCAGTACTTC. It yields the protein CASSSNIAGKSYEQYF.

This chain links TRBV11-3 with TRBJ2-1; D call uncertain. Germline V gene data show CDR1 as SGHNT and CDR2 as YENEEA. Trimming left V 5 bases short and J 4 bases short, with 9 bases between. The CDR3 contains 13 residues. The DNA for the CDR3 is TGTGCCAGCAGCATGAACTATTACAATGAGCAGTTCTTC. As protein: CASSMNYYNEQFF.

This chain joins TRBV6-2 or TRBV6-3 and TRBJ2-1; 12 nucleotides line up with TRBD2. The CDR3 covers 20 residues. The V gene's germline CDR1 is MNHEY and CDR2 SVGEGT. Trimming took 2 bases from V and 2 from J; bases not matched to a gene: 13. DNA of the CDR3: TGTGCCAGCAGTTACCCATACTGGACTAGCGGGGCTGGGGCCTACAATGAGCAGTTCTTC. It is translated as CASSYPYWTSGAGAYNEQFF.

This clone has just a few counts. V is TRBV30 and J is TRBJ2-7; 8 bases are shared with TRBD2. The CDR3 runs 16 residues. The germline CDR1 and CDR2 sequences are GTSNPN and SVGIG (reference sequence). Losses at the gene ends were 3 bases for V and 5 bases for J; bases not matched to a gene: 15. The CDR3 nucleotides are TGTGCCTGGAGCGTCCCCCTTCAAGCGGGAGACCACGAGCAGTACTTC. This codes for CAWSVPLQAGDHEQYF. Combining the CDR3 with reference TRBV30 and TRBJ2-7 gives the whole variable domain SQTIHQWPATLVQPVGSPLSLECTVEGTSNPNLYWYRQAAGRGLQLLFYSVGIGQISSEVPQNLSASRPQDRQFILSSKKLLLSDSGFYLCAWSVPLQAGDHEQYFGPGTRLTVT.

This clone was seen only a few times. The rearrangement joins TRBV14 to TRBJ2-7, with 16 bases that match TRBD2. J lost 5 bases, V lost 4 bases, and 5 bases had no gene match. The CDR3 covers 16 residues. The germline V gene has CDR1 SGHDN and CDR2 FVKESK. The CDR3: CASSLGTSGRGDEQYF. The CDR3, as DNA: TGTGCCAGCAGCCTGGGGACTAGCGGGAGGGGTGACGAGCAGTACTTC.

This rearrangement joins TRBV7-2 to TRBJ2-1; TRBD1 is a possible D gene (6 bases). The CDR3 extends over 15 amino acids. V was clipped by 6 bases and J by 4 bases, with 16 bases between them. Germline CDR1 SGHTA, CDR2 FQGNSA. The DNA of the CDR3 is TGTGCCAGCAGTCGTACAGGGAGTGGTTACAATGAGCAGTTCTTC. It translates to CASSRTGSGYNEQFF.